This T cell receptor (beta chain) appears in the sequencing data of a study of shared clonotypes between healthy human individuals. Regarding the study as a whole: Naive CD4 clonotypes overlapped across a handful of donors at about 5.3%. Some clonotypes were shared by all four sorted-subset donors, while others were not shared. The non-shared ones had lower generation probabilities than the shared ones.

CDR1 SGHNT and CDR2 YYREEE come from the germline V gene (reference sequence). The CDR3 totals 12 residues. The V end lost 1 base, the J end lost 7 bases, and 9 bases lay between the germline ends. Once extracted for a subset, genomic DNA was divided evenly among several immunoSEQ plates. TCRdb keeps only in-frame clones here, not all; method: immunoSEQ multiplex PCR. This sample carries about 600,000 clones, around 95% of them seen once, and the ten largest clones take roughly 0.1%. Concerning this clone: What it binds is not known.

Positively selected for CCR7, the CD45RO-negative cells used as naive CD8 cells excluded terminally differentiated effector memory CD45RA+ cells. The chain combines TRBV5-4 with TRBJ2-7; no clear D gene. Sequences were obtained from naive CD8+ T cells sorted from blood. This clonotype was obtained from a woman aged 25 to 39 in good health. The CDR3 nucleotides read TGTGCCAGCAGCTTGAATTCAGTGGAGCAGTACTTC. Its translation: CASSLNSVEQYF. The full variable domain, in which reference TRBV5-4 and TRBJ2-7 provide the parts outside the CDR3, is ETGVTQSPTHLIKTRGQQVTLRCSSQSGHNTVSWYQQALGQGPQFIFQYYREEENGRGNFPPRFSGLQFPNYSSELNVNALELDDSALYLCASSLNSVEQYFGPGTRLTVT.